What follows are 29 T cell receptor beta chains derived from one specimen sequenced in a study of cytomegalovirus exposure and HLA in healthy donors. Researchers ran the PCR with 60 Vbeta and 13 Jbeta primers. TCRdb's table, derived via immunoSEQ multiplex PCR, lists solely in-frame clones and lacks some. The repertoire holds some 170,000 clones, with 82% as singletons. The sequenced material came from PBMCs. The receptors come from a girl between 5 and 17 years old in good health and CMV-seropositive.

The rearrangement links TRBV7-9 to TRBJ2-1; 16 bases are shared with TRBD2. V lost 3 bases, J lost 3 bases, and 5 bases stayed unmatched. The germline V gene has CDR1 SEHNR and CDR2 FQNEAQ (reference sequence). The CDR3 loop spans 18 amino acids. The chain's CDR3 is CASSLGLAGGSGYNEQFF. DNA of the CDR3: TGTGCCAGCAGCTTGGGACTAGCGGGAGGGTCAGGCTACAATGAGCAGTTCTTC.

The chain combines TRBV27 with TRBJ1-2; D is undetermined. Trimming shortened V by 8 bases and J by 1 base, and 11 bases separated the two germline ends. The length of the CDR3 is 13 residues. The germline V gene has CDR1 MNHEY and CDR2 SMNVEV (reference sequence). The CDR3 DNA sequence: TGTGCCAGCTGGGCAGAAAATAACTATGGCTACACCTTC. Residues: CASWAENNYGYTF.

The rearrangement uses TRBV7-9 and TRBJ2-3; TRBD1 aligns across 8 bases. The CDR3 runs to 19 residues. Trimming at V came to 4 bases and at J to 2 bases, leaving 17 bases not matched to a gene. Germline CDR1 and CDR2: SEHNR and FQNEAQ (reference sequence). The chain's CDR3 is CASSSLWDRHRGDTDTQYF. The CDR3 region has the DNA TGTGCCAGCAGCTCTCTATGGGACAGGCACAGGGGGGACACAGATACGCAGTATTTT.

The gene calls are TRBV29-1 and TRBJ1-1; possibly TRBD1 for D (6 bases). Germline values: CDR1 SQVTM, CDR2 ANQGSEA. The CDR3 is 13 amino acids. V lost 6 bases to trimming and J lost 0 bases, with 11 bases between them. The CDR3 region has the DNA TGCAGCGTAGGGACACGGATGAACACTGAAGCTTTCTTT. Translated, it gives CSVGTRMNTEAFF.

The chain uses TRBV6-5 and TRBJ1-1, with 10 bases aligning to TRBD1. The ends lost 4 bases at V and 3 bases at J; junction bases unmatched: 5. In germline, CDR1 is MNHEY, CDR2 SVGAGI. CDR3 size: 15 residues. CDR3: CASSSTGQGYTEAFF. The CDR3 nucleotides are TGTGCCAGCAGTTCTACGGGACAGGGGTACACTGAAGCTTTCTTT.

The chain recombines TRBV7-2 with TRBJ1-2; TRBD1 agrees at 7 bases. CDR3 length: 19 amino acids. The J segment lost 4 bases and the V segment lost 5 bases, leaving 22 bases of the junction unmatched. Germline CDR1 is SGHTA and CDR2 is FQGNSA. The DNA of the CDR3 is TGTGCCAGCAGCGCTGACCCAGGGGCAGGGGGAGCGTACCTCTATGGCTACACCTTC. Translated: CASSADPGAGGAYLYGYTF.

In DNA, the CDR3 is TGCGCCAGCAGAGCTAGCGGGGGGGCTCGTGGATGGCAGTACTTC. Translating gives CASRASGGARGWQYF. The chain recombines TRBV5-1 with TRBJ2-7; 12 nucleotides align to TRBD2. The CDR3 is made up of 15 amino acids. After removal of 5 bases from V and 9 bases from J, the junction contained 12 bases not matched to a gene. Germline lookup yields CDR1 SGHRS and CDR2 YFSETQ. Variable domain in full (rest from reference TRBV5-1 and TRBJ2-7): KAGVTQTPRYLIKTRGQQVTLSCSPISGHRSVSWYQQTPGQGLQFLFEYFSETQRNKGNFPGRFSGRQFSNSRSEMNVSTLELGDSALYLCASRASGGARGWQYFGPGTRLTVT.

On this clone itself: The identical CDR3 is also encoded by other nucleotide sequences in the sample. This chain connects TRBV6-6 to TRBJ2-7; 8 bases line up with TRBD1. Germline V gene sequence: CDR1 MNHNY, CDR2 SVGAGI (reference sequence). There are 12 residues in the CDR3. The V gene end was trimmed by 8 bases and the J gene end by 4 bases; junction bases not matched to a gene: 4. The CDR3 DNA sequence: TGTGCCAGCGGGACAGGTTCGTACGAGCAGTACTTC. This gives the protein CASGTGSYEQYF.

The gene calls are TRBV11-2 and TRBJ2-7, with D perhaps matching TRBD1 (5 bases). V was shortened by 3 bases and J by 0 bases, with 9 bases between the two germline ends. The CDR3 totals 14 residues. Germline CDR1 SGHAT, CDR2 FQNNGV. CDR3 sequence (DNA): TGTGCCAGCAGCTTTTTCCAGGGCTCCTACGAGCAGTACTTC. This encodes CASSFFQGSYEQYF.

J is TRBJ2-7 and V is TRBV2; weak D call: TRBD2 (5 bases). Trimming stripped 1 base from V and 12 bases from J, with 13 bases between. The CDR3 is 12 amino acids. Germline-derived CDR1 and CDR2 are SNHLY and FYNNEI. The CDR3 protein is CASSEGTDGRYF. The CDR3 DNA follows: TGTGCCAGCAGTGAAGGGACTGACGGACGGTACTTC.

A single count supports this clone. The CDR3 sequence is CASSLNSRNYGYTF. As DNA, the CDR3 is TGCGCCAGCAGCTTGAACTCAAGAAACTATGGCTACACCTTC. The chain couples TRBV5-1 to TRBJ1-2; D not resolved. The V and J ends lost 1 base and 2 bases respectively, with 9 bases between them. From germline, CDR1 is SGHRS and CDR2 YFSETQ. This CDR3 comprises 14 residues. The whole variable domain, remainder taken from reference TRBV5-1 and TRBJ1-2, is KAGVTQTPRYLIKTRGQQVTLSCSPISGHRSVSWYQQTPGQGLQFLFEYFSETQRNKGNFPGRFSGRQFSNSRSEMNVSTLELGDSALYLCASSLNSRNYGYTFGSGTRLTVV.

Concerning this clone: At one of its ends the junction is not consistent with the germline gene, which may arise from a read error. This chain joins TRBV7-9 and TRBJ2-2, with 16 bases lining up with TRBD2. CDR1 is SEHNR, CDR2 FQNEAQ, per germline (reference sequence). This CDR3 region has 18 residues. The CDR3 spells CSSSPGLAGGPYTGELFF. In DNA, the CDR3 is TGTTCCAGCAGCCCGGGACTAGCGGGAGGGCCGTACACCGGGGAGCTGTTTTTT.

This clone was detected only a few times. The V and J genes are TRBV6-1 and TRBJ2-3, with TRBD2 matching 12 bases. The trim removed 7 bases at V and 4 bases at J, leaving 3 bases unmatched. Germline V gene data show CDR1 as MNHNS and CDR2 as SASEGT. This CDR3 comprises 14 residues. CDR3 in DNA: TGTGCCAGCATGACTAGCGGGGGCTCAGATACGCAGTATTTT. Protein: CASMTSGGSDTQYF.

This sequence joins TRBV5-4 and TRBJ1-4; 8 nucleotides align to TRBD1. This CDR3 is built from 17 residues. V lost 2 bases, J lost 2 bases, and 8 bases stayed unmatched. From germline, CDR1 is SGHNT and CDR2 YYREEE (reference sequence). The CDR3 coding sequence is TGTGCCAGCAGCTTTTTAGGACAGGGTCGGACTAATGAAAAACTGTTTTTT. It encodes CASSFLGQGRTNEKLFF.

The CDR3 DNA sequence: TGTGCCAGCAGCTTAGAATCCCCGACAGGGAAAGAATATGGCTACACCTTC. It translates to CASSLESPTGKEYGYTF. This chain uses TRBV7-9 with TRBJ1-2; 7 bases are shared with TRBD1. Trimming removed 1 base from V and 5 bases from J; junction bases left unmatched: 13. The CDR3 length is 17 residues. Germline V CDR1 and CDR2: SEHNR, FQNEAQ (reference sequence).

CDR3 sequence (DNA): TGTGCCAGCAGTTTATCGGCAGATACGCAGTATTTT. As protein: CASSLSADTQYF. V gene TRBV28 combines with J gene TRBJ2-3, with D unclear. CDR1 is MDHEN, CDR2 SYDVKM, per germline. This CDR3 has 12 amino acids. The V gene lost 1 base and the J gene lost 4 bases, with 3 bases spanning the gap.

This clone was recorded only once. J is TRBJ1-1 and V is TRBV5-8; D may be TRBD1 (5 bases). The V gene lost 4 bases and the J gene lost 0 bases, with 13 bases spanning the gap. Looked up from germline, CDR1 is SGHTS and CDR2 is YDEGEE. The CDR3 sequence is 15 residues long. This CDR3 is CASSLLDSLNTEAFF. For the CDR3, the DNA is TGTGCCAGCAGCCTATTAGACAGTCTGAACACTGAAGCTTTCTTT.

This chain joins TRBV25-1 and TRBJ2-2; 12 nucleotides match TRBD2. From germline, CDR1 is MGHDK and CDR2 SYGVNS. CDR3 size: 18 residues. V lost 10 bases, J lost 1 base, and 13 bases stayed unmatched. CDR3 DNA: TGTGCCACCCAACCCCACAGGACTAGCGGGAAGAACACCGGGGAGCTGTTTTTT. Translated, it gives CATQPHRTSGKNTGELFF.

The V and J genes are TRBV5-1 and TRBJ1-2, with D perhaps matching TRBD1 (6 bases). V was clipped by 4 bases and J by 4 bases, with 14 bases between them. The CDR3 has 14 residues. The V gene's germline CDR1 is SGHRS and CDR2 YFSETQ. This CDR3 is CASSARGNSYGYTF. CDR3 nucleotides: TGCGCCAGCAGCGCGAGGGGGAACTCCTATGGCTACACCTTC.

This chain links TRBV2 with TRBJ2-7; maybe TRBD2 (5 bases). Germline V gene data show CDR1 as SNHLY and CDR2 as FYNNEI. The CDR3 is 15 amino acids. Deletions cut 4 bases from V and 3 bases from J, with 16 bases between. The CDR3 nucleotides read TGTGCCAGCAGTGGATCGTCGGGAAGTCTCTACGAGCAGTACTTC. Translated: CASSGSSGSLYEQYF.

This CDR3 reads CASSSSQGRTGNTIYF. In DNA form, the CDR3 reads TGTGCCAGCAGCTCCAGTCAGGGGCGTACTGGAAACACCATATATTTT. This sequence joins TRBV11-2 and TRBJ1-3; possibly TRBD1 for D (6 bases). The CDR3 covers 16 residues. V lost 4 bases, J lost 2 bases, and 15 bases lay in between. Germline V gives CDR1 SGHAT, CDR2 FQNNGV.

The CDR3 loop reads CAWTGVGQPQHF. CDR3 DNA sequence: TGTGCCTGGACGGGGGTGGGCCAGCCCCAGCATTTT. The chain has TRBV30 and TRBJ1-5; D possibly corresponds to TRBD1 (5 bases). V was shortened by 4 bases and J by 7 bases, with 11 bases between the two germline ends. The CDR3 is made up of 12 amino acids. Germline V gene data show CDR1 as GTSNPN and CDR2 as SVGIG (reference sequence).

The chain couples TRBV5-6 to TRBJ1-1; 7 nucleotides align to TRBD1. The CDR3 totals 16 residues. Germline V gives CDR1 SGHDT, CDR2 YYEEEE. The trim removed 3 bases at V and 2 bases at J, leaving 10 bases unmatched. The CDR3 sequence is CASSYRIRDRNTEAFF. The CDR3 DNA follows: TGTGCCAGCAGCTATAGAATCCGGGACAGAAACACTGAAGCTTTCTTT.

V usage is TRBV5-6 and J usage is TRBJ1-1; 7 nucleotides agree with TRBD1. Germline-derived CDR1 and CDR2 are SGHDT and YYEEEE. The CDR3 has 15 amino acids. V lost 0 bases and J lost 1; bases outside the gene matches: 3. The CDR3 coding sequence is TGTGCCAGCAGCTTGGTGGCAGGGGGGAACACTGAAGCTTTCTTT. It yields the protein CASSLVAGGNTEAFF. Based on the CDR3 plus reference TRBV5-6 and TRBJ1-1, the full variable domain is DAGVTQSPTHLIKTRGQQVTLRCSPKSGHDTVSWYQQALGQGPQFIFQYYEEEERQRGNFPDRFSGHQFPNYSSELNVNALLLGDSALYLCASSLVAGGNTEAFFGQGTRLTVV.

This clone was observed a single time. The chain links TRBV18 to TRBJ1-2, with 8 nucleotides matching TRBD1. With V trimmed by 3 bases and J by 6 bases, 0 bases remained unmatched. Germline CDR1 is KGHSH and CDR2 is LQKENI. CDR3 size: 12 residues. Here the CDR3 DNA reads TGTGCCAGCTCACCGACAGGGGATGGCTACACCTTC. Protein product: CASSPTGDGYTF.

This clone was recorded only once. The chain employs TRBV6-5 and TRBJ1-1; D perhaps matches TRBD1 (5 bases). The CDR3 is 12 amino acids. The V gene's germline CDR1 is MNHEY and CDR2 SVGAGI. V shed 5 bases and J shed 4 bases, with 8 bases lying between them. This CDR3 reads CASSIGATEAFF. CDR3 DNA: TGTGCCAGCAGTATAGGGGCCACTGAAGCTTTCTTT.

The rearrangement links TRBV30 to TRBJ1-2; D gene uncertain. Looked up from germline, CDR1 is GTSNPN and CDR2 is SVGIG (reference sequence). Trimming took off 1 base at V and 8 bases at J, with 11 bases between the two ends. This CDR3 spans 12 amino acids. The CDR3 reads CAWSAFPGGYTF. CDR3 bases: TGTGCCTGGAGTGCCTTCCCGGGGGGCTACACCTTC.

The chain has TRBV9 and TRBJ2-1; D is possibly TRBD1 (6 bases). CDR1 is SGDLS, CDR2 YYNGEE, per germline. V shed 0 bases and J shed 2 bases, with 9 bases lying between them. The CDR3 is made up of 15 amino acids. CDR3 DNA: TGTGCCAGCAGCGTAGCCGGGGACACCTACAATGAGCAGTTCTTC. Amino acids: CASSVAGDTYNEQFF.

As to this clone: A much more abundant neighbour one base away suggests this may be a read error. The chain joins TRBV2 to TRBJ2-7, with a tentative D call TRBD2 (6 bases). Looked up from germline, CDR1 is SNHLY and CDR2 is FYNNEI. The CDR3 loop spans 14 amino acids. Trimming stripped 6 bases from V and 0 bases from J, with 12 bases between. CDR3 DNA sequence: TGTGCCAGCAGCCGGGACGGGAGCTCCTACGAGCAGTACTTC. Amino acids: CASSRDGSSYEQYF.